This TCR beta chain was sequenced during a study of blood T cell repertoires in COVID-19 (dated by TCRdb to 2019 to 2021). For the wider study: Samples from collaborators originated in the United States, Italy and Spain and spanned both the acute and convalescent phases of COVID-19. HLA class I and class II types, where available, came from metadata supplied by the sample provider rather than from assay-based typing. The samples were drawn from the first 160 participants of the ongoing ImmuneRACE study and from roughly 1,300 subjects provided by 6 global collaborators. The material from the prospective study consisted of cDNA or gDNA derived from T cells, B-cell-depleted T cells, or PBMCs. The dataset comprised deeply sampled blood TCRbeta repertoires from subjects exposed to, actively infected with, or recovered from COVID-19. Nearly every sample came with metadata listing a de-identified subject ID, COVID-19 status, age in years and sex. The repertoires were released in a freely available public database meant as a resource for research on the immune response to SARS-CoV-2. Study-wide conclusions, independent of this receptor: How much clinical and demographic metadata was included differed by source and by participant, and the metadata was provided uncurated.

TCRbeta CDR3 regions were amplified from genomic DNA by means of the immunoSEQ Assay, a bias-controlled multiplex PCR. As for how the authors treated the data: Within the assay, amplification of reference gene primers was used to estimate how many nucleated cells each sample contained. To quantify the absolute abundance of each unique TCRbeta CDR3 rearrangement, sequence reads were collapsed and filtered. For each sample, productive Simpson clonality was calculated as the square root of Simpson's diversity index across productive rearrangements. TCRdb carries this immuneACCESS record with in-frame sequences only. Its versions omit some clonotypes, under half of them owing to an unresolved V gene in the studies checked, with the rest unexplained. V, J and clone size are those of that table, while D and trimming were read from the DNA. This sample is represented by around 340,000 clones; roughly 90% of them were singletons. Around 7.5% of the sample comes from the top ten.

Comment on this clone: The antigen it binds to is not known. Base-call qualities are not available, and no considerably larger clone is one nucleotide away. This same CDR3 is encoded by further DNA sequences in the sample.

V is reduced by 5 bases and J by 7 bases, leaving a spacing of 9 bases between them. The CDR3 runs 12 amino acids, cysteine and phenylalanine included. CDR3 DNA is the only sequence kept; it has 36 bases, read in frame from the first base. One collaborating source in Seattle enrolled patients during active infection and followed them longitudinally through the course of disease. The collaborating institutions used their own protocols to collect whole blood in K2EDTA tubes. For TCRbeta analysis, collaborator samples were shipped as frozen whole blood, as isolated PBMCs, or as DNA extracted from either sample type.

Sequencing was performed on peripheral blood. This chain joins TRBV12-3 or TRBV12-4 to TRBJ1-5, with the identity of the D gene unclear. This receptor was obtained from a woman aged 60-75 years with COVID-19, enrolled during active disease. The nucleotides read TGTGCCAGCAGTCTCAGCGACCAGCCCCAGCATTTT. This sequence encodes CASSLSDQPQHF.